This T cell receptor beta chain came from a study of cytomegalovirus exposure and HLA in healthy donors. Per germline, CDR1 SQVTM and CDR2 ANQGSEA. Germline trimming cut 5 bases from V and 5 bases from J; bases unmatched to any gene: 7. The CDR3 sequence is 13 residues long. Primers included in the PCR were 60 Vbeta and 13 Jbeta primers. Some clones are missing from TCRdb's copy, which holds only in-frame ones; the method was immunoSEQ multiplex PCR. The sample consists of about 190,000 clones, approximately 78% of them appearing once. This clone appeared once. V and J are TRBV29-1 and TRBJ2-7; 9 nucleotides align to TRBD1. The sequencing input was PBMCs. The receptor was derived from a woman aged 18-29 years in good health and CMV-seronegative. The CDR3 sequence: CSVQGTGKNEQYF. The DNA for the CDR3 is TGCAGCGTTCAAGGGACAGGGAAAAACGAGCAGTACTTC.